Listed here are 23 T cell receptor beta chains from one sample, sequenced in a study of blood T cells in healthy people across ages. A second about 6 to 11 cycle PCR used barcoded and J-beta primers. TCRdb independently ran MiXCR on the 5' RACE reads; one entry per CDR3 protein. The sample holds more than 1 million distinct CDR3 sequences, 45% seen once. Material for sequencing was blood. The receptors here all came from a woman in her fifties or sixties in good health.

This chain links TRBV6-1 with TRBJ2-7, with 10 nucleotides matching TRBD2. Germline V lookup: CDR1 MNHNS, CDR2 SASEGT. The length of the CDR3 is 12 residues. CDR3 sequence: CAYLAGVYEQYF. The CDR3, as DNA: TGTGCATACCTAGCGGGAGTTTACGAGCAGTACTTC.

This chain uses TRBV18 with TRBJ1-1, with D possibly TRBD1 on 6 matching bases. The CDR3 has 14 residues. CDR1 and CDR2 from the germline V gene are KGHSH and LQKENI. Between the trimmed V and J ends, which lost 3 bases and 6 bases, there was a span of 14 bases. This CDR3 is CASSPLGGTPEAFF. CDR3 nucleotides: TGTGCCAGCTCACCCCTAGGGGGGACACCTGAAGCTTTCTTT.

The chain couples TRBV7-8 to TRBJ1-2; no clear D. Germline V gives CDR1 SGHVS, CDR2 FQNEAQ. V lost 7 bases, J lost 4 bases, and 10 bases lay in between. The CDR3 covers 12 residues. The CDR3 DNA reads TGTGCCAGCAAGCCCCTCCTCTATGGCTACACCTTC. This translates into CASKPLLYGYTF.

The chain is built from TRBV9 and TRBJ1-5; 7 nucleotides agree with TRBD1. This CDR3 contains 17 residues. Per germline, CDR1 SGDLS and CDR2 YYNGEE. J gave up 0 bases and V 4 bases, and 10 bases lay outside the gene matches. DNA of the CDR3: TGTGCCAGCAGCCCCCCGGGACAGCGCTATAGCAATCAGCCCCAGCATTTT. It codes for CASSPPGQRYSNQPQHF. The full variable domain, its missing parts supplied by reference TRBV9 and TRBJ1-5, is DSGVTQTPKHLITATGQRVTLRCSPRSGDLSVYWYQQSLDQGLQFLIQYYNGEERAKGNILERFSAQQFPDLHSELNLSSLELGDSALYFCASSPPGQRYSNQPQHFGDGTRLSIL.

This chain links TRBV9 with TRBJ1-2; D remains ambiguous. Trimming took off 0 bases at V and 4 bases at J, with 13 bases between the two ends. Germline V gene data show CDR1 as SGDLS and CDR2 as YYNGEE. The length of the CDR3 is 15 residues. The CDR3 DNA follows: TGTGCCAGCAGCGTAGGTGACCGGATCCTCTATGGCTACACCTTC. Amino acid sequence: CASSVGDRILYGYTF.

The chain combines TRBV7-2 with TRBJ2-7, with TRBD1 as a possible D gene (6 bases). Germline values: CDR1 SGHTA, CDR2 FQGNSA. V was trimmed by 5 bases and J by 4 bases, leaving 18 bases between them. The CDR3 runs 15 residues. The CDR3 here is CASSIRQEPGYEQYF. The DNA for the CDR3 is TGTGCCAGCAGCATCCGACAGGAGCCCGGGTACGAGCAGTACTTC.

The CDR3 DNA is TGTGCCAGCAGCTTAAGCCTCGGTGGCGGGAACAATGAGCAGTTCTTC. Encoded protein: CASSLSLGGGNNEQFF. The chain employs TRBV7-2 and TRBJ2-1, with D perhaps TRBD2 (6 bases). V lost 2 bases and J 5 bases, leaving 16 bases between the germline ends. CDR3 length equals 16 residues. Germline V gene data show CDR1 as SGHTA and CDR2 as FQGNSA.

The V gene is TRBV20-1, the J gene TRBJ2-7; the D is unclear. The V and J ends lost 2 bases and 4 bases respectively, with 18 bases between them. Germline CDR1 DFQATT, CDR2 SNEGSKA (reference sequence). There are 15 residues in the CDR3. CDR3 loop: CSARPLRQVGYEQYF. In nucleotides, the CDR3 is TGCAGTGCTAGACCCCTCCGGCAGGTCGGTTACGAGCAGTACTTC.

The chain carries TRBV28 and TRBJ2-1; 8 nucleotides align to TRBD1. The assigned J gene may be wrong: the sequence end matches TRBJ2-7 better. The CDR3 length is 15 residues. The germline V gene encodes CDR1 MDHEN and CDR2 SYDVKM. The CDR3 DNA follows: TGTGCCAGCAGTTGGGACAGGAGCTCCTACAATGAGCAGTACTTC. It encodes CASSWDRSSYNEQYF.

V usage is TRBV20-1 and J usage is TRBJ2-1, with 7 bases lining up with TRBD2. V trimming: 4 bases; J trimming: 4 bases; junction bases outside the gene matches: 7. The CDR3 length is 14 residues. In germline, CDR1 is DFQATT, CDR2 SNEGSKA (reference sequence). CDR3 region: CSATKRDGYNEQFF. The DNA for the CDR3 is TGCAGTGCTACAAAGCGGGATGGGTACAATGAGCAGTTCTTC.

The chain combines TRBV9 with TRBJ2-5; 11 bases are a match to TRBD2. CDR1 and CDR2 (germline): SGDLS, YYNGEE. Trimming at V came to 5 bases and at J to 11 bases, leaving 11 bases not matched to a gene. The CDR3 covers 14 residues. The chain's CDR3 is CASSSGLAEDGQYF. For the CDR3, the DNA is TGTGCCAGCAGTTCGGGACTAGCGGAAGACGGGCAGTACTTC. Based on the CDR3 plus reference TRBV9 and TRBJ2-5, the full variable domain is DSGVTQTPKHLITATGQRVTLRCSPRSGDLSVYWYQQSLDQGLQFLIQYYNGEERAKGNILERFSAQQFPDLHSELNLSSLELGDSALYFCASSSGLAEDGQYFGPGTRLLVL.

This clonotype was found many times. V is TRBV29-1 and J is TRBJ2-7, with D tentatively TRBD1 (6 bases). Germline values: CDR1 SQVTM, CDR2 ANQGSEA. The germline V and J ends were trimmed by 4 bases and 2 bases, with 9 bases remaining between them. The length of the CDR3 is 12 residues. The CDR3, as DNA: TGCAGCGTTGTAGGGGGTACCTACGAGCAGTACTTC. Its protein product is CSVVGGTYEQYF.

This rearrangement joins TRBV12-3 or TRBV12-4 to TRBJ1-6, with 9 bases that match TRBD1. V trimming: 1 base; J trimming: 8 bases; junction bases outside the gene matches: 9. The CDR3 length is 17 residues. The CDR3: CASSLGASGQGYSPLHF. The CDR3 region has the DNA TGTGCCAGCAGTTTAGGGGCGTCAGGACAGGGGTATTCACCCCTCCACTTT.

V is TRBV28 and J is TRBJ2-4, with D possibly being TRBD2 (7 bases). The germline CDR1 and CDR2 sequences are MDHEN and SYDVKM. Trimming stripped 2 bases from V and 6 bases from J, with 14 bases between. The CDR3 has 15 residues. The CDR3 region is CASSLAGAGGNIQYF. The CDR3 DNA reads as TGTGCCAGCAGTTTAGCGGGGGCAGGTGGAAACATTCAGTACTTC.

CDR3 loop: CASSLLGGLDGYTF. The CDR3 region has the DNA TGTGCCAGCAGTTTACTGGGGGGTCTTGACGGCTACACCTTC. The genes are TRBV12-3 or TRBV12-4 and TRBJ1-2, with TRBD1 as a possible D gene (5 bases). The V and J ends lost 2 bases and 8 bases respectively, with 15 bases between them. The CDR3 extends over 14 amino acids.

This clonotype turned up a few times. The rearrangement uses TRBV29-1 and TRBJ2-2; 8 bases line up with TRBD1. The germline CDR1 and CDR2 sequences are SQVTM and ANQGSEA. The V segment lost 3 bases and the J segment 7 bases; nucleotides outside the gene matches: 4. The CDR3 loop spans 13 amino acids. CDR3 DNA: TGCAGCGTTGACGAGACAGGGGACGGGGAGCTGTTTTTT. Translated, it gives CSVDETGDGELFF.

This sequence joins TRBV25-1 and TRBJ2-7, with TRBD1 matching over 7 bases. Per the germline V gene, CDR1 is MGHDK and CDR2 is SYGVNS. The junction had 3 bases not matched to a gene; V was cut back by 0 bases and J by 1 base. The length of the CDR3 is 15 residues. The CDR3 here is CASSEYEQGSYEQYF. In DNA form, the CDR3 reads TGTGCCAGCAGTGAATATGAACAGGGGTCCTACGAGCAGTACTTC.

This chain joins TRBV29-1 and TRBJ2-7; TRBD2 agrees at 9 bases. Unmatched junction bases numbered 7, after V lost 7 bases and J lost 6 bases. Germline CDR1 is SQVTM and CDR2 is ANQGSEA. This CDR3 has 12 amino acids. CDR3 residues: CSAGTSLGEQYF. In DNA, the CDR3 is TGCAGCGCCGGGACTAGCCTGGGCGAGCAGTACTTC.

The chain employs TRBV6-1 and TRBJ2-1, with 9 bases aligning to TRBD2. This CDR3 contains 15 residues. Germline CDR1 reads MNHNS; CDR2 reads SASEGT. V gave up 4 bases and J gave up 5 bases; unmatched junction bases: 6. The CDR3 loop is CASSGRASGNNEQFF. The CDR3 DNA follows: TGTGCCAGCAGTGGTCGAGCTAGCGGGAACAATGAGCAGTTCTTC.

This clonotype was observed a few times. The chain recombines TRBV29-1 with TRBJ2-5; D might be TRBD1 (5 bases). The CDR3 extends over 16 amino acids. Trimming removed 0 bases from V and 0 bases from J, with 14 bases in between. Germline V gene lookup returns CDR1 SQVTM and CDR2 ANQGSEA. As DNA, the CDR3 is TGCAGCGTTGAAGATTCCGACAGCGCCTACCAAGAGACCCAGTACTTC. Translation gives CSVEDSDSAYQETQYF. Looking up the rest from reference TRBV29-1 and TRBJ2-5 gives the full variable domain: SAVISQKPSRDICQRGTSLTIQCQVDSQVTMMFWYRQQPGQSLTLIATANQGSEATYESGFVIDKFPISRPNLTFSTLTVSNMSPEDSSIYLCSVEDSDSAYQETQYFGPGTRLLVL.

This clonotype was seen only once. Here the CDR3 DNA reads TGCAGTGCTAGAGATCGGGGTAGCGGGAAGGTTAAGCAGTTCTTC. This translates into CSARDRGSGKVKQFF. J is TRBJ2-7 and V is TRBV20-1; 8 bases align to TRBD2. The better agreement between TRBJ2-1 and the DNA end casts doubt on the J call. This CDR3 has 15 amino acids. Germline V gene data show CDR1 as DFQATT and CDR2 as SNEGSKA (reference sequence).

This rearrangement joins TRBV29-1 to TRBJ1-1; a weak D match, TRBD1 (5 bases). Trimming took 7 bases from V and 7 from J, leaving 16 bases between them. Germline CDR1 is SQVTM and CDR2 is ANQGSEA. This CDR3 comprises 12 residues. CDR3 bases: TGCAGCGCCCGTCAGACAGCGAATGAAGCTTTCTTT. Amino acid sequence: CSARQTANEAFF. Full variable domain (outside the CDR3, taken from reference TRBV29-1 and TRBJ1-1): SAVISQKPSRDICQRGTSLTIQCQVDSQVTMMFWYRQQPGQSLTLIATANQGSEATYESGFVIDKFPISRPNLTFSTLTVSNMSPEDSSIYLCSARQTANEAFFGQGTRLTVV.

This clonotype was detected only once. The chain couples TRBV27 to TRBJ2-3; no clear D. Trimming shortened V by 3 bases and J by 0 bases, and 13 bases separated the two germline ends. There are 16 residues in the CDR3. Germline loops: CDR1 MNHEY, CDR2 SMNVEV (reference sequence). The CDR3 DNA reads TGTGCCAGCAGTTTCAGGCTACCAGCTAGCACAGATACGCAGTATTTT. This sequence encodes CASSFRLPASTDTQYF.